Listed below are T cell receptor beta chains from one sample, sequenced in a study of response to subunit inactivated influenza vaccine. TCRdb called the RT-PCR reads again in MiXCR, with one record for every CDR3 protein. The sample shows about 700,000 distinct CDR3 sequences, about 14% of them seen only once. Sequencing was performed on PBMCs from blood, taken less than 15 days before vaccination. The receptor source for this set is a man in his forties or fifties who received an inactivated influenza vaccine. CDR3s leave out the opening cysteine and the closing phenylalanine or tryptophan. Each record gives: V gene, J gene, CDR3 protein.

TRBV5-5,TRBJ1-6,ASSLEGFAYNSPLH
TRBV2,TRBJ2-1,ASSLRDRVYGEQF
TRBV5-1,TRBJ2-2,ASSVWTGQNTGELF
TRBV7-2,TRBJ2-7,ASSLVGPSADEQY
TRBV5-1,TRBJ2-5,ASSLGSGGGETQY
TRBV5-1,TRBJ2-1,ASSGTSGGIYEQF
TRBV5-1,TRBJ2-5,ASSLGASGGPEETQH
TRBV6-1,TRBJ2-3,ASGILAGGFADTQY
TRBV10-3,TRBJ2-3,ANRQGGSDTQY
TRBV7-2,TRBJ2-5,ASSKQSGAGETQY
TRBV6-1,TRBJ2-2,ASSESPTGNTGELF
TRBV7-6,TRBJ2-1,ASSLNGNWEQF
TRBV13,TRBJ2-6,ASRYLAGGSGANVLT
TRBV10-3,TRBJ2-2,AIKGKQGPHGELF
TRBV27,TRBJ1-2,ASSLSGGRSGYT
TRBV15,TRBJ2-3,ATSRGQGSYSDTQY
TRBV12-3/TRBV12-4,TRBJ2-5,ASSPGVTQY
TRBV4-2,TRBJ2-1,ASSQTPGLAGASPYNEQF
TRBV20-1,TRBJ1-2,SAPGTNRDYGYT
TRBV5-1,TRBJ2-3,ASSSGTKSSTDTQY
TRBV6-5,TRBJ1-5,ASSYSQGSGQPQH
TRBV9,TRBJ2-7,ASSVGDTSYEQY
TRBV15,TRBJ2-3,ATSRGTGLSTDTQY
TRBV7-2,TRBJ2-1,ASSLVGGGSYNEQF
TRBV2,TRBJ1-2,ASSDRGQSYGYT
TRBV7-2,TRBJ2-1,ASSLGRTRTYNEQF
TRBV6-2/TRBV6-3,TRBJ2-2,AVSIPTGAGELF
TRBV25-1,TRBJ2-7,ASSETGTGSYEQY
TRBV11-2,TRBJ2-2,ASRPISGRAGGGELF
TRBV27,TRBJ2-5,ASSPGGPRRVTQY
TRBV20-1,TRBJ1-5,SANTGQYSNQPQH
TRBV10-1,TRBJ2-5,ASSESLGTGRPGQY
TRBV29-1,TRBJ2-3,SVAVVSSTDTQY
TRBV7-2,TRBJ2-1,ASSPSRRNEQF
TRBV12-3/TRBV12-4,TRBJ2-1,ASSLSVGEWVV
TRBV6-2/TRBV6-3,TRBJ2-7,ASSYGRRYREQY
TRBV12-3/TRBV12-4,TRBJ2-7,ASSPRGTGFTYEQY
TRBV5-1,TRBJ2-7,ASSLAIVRTGLNEQY
TRBV18,TRBJ2-3,ATRTDTQY
TRBV28,TRBJ2-1,ATLGQGNYNEQF
TRBV2,TRBJ1-4,ASSAGRDEKLF
TRBV20-1,TRBJ1-2,SARAPQGTYGYT
TRBV2,TRBJ2-7,ASSEARDGGYEQY
TRBV28,TRBJ2-1,ATARGSSYNEQF
TRBV10-3,TRBJ2-3,AISGTSGYSDTQY
TRBV5-1,TRBJ2-3,ASSPTGTTDTQY
TRBV20-1,TRBJ1-5,SARDQRTGDQPQH